These 4 T cell receptor beta chains were all obtained from the same sample, sequenced in a study of graft-versus-host responses after intestinal transplantation. Their recognized antigens are unknown. Measured with immunoSEQ multiplex PCR; TCRdb has only the in-frame clones, and not every one. This sample has about 100,000 clones, with roughly 87% found just once. The material was unstimulated CD4+ T cells sorted from spleen or lymph node cells, obtained before transplant. The source is a human donor who was the organ donor for an intestinal transplant.

The V and J genes are TRBV5-5 and TRBJ1-6; the D is unclear. The CDR3 is 15 amino acids. Germline values: CDR1 SGHKS, CDR2 YYEKEE (reference sequence). V dropped 0 bases and J dropped 7 bases, with 11 bases sitting between them. CDR3 DNA sequence: TGTGCCAGCAGCTTGGTGGGCCTGTCCAATTCACCCCTCCACTTT. Amino acids: CASSLVGLSNSPLHF.

This chain uses TRBV2 with TRBJ1-2; 8 nucleotides match TRBD1. The germline gives CDR1 SNHLY, CDR2 FYNNEI. The CDR3 sequence is 13 residues long. Trimming at V came to 10 bases and at J to 2 bases, leaving 6 bases not matched to a gene. The CDR3 DNA reads TGTGCCACCCAACGGACAGGGAACTATGGCTACACCTTC. Protein: CATQRTGNYGYTF.

The chain has TRBV30 and TRBJ2-3; D gene unclear. V was shortened by 0 bases and J by 6 bases, with 13 bases between the two germline ends. CDR3 length equals 14 residues. Germline loops: CDR1 GTSNPN, CDR2 SVGIG (reference sequence). The CDR3 loop is CAWSVTLRVDTQYF. The CDR3 nucleotides are TGTGCCTGGAGTGTGACACTCCGGGTGGATACGCAGTATTTT.

The chain links TRBV28 to TRBJ2-7; TRBD1 is a possible D gene (6 bases). Trimming removed 5 bases from V and 2 bases from J, with 16 bases in between. The CDR3 totals 15 residues. Germline CDR1 and CDR2: MDHEN and SYDVKM. CDR3 sequence: CASSPGQIKTYEQYF. CDR3 DNA sequence: TGTGCCAGCAGTCCAGGACAGATAAAGACCTACGAGCAGTACTTC.